These T cell receptor beta chains were read from a single sample in a study of control samples from healthy donors and cancer patients. Libraries were prepared by immunoSEQ multiplex PCR; TCRdb keeps only in-frame clonotypes and omits some of them. Of 150,000 to 200,000 clones in the sample, about nine tenths were seen once. Sequenced: blood. All receptors come from a woman aged 30 to 39 in good health. The CDR3 runs from the conserved cysteine through the conserved F or W. Each record gives: J gene, clone size, D gene, V gene, CDR3 DNA, CDR3 protein. D genes are given only for firm matches. Some rows mark clone size as missing; the rest say once, few, many or name a class of expanded clone.

TRBJ2-7 - - TRBV7-9 TGTGCCAGCAGTCCTACCGGGACCCTGACCTCCGAGCAGTACTTC CASSPTGTLTSEQYF
TRBJ1-1 - - TRBV7-9 TGTGCCAGCAGCAAGACAGTGAACACTGAAGCTTTCTTT CASSKTVNTEAFF
TRBJ2-7 - TRBD2 TRBV6-2/TRBV6-3 TGTGCCAGCAGTGAGCGGGAGGGCCCCTACGAGCAGTACTTC CASSEREGPYEQYF
TRBJ1-1 once - TRBV15 TGTGCCACCAGCAGGAACACTGAAGCTTTCTTT CATSRNTEAFF
TRBJ1-1 - - TRBV7-9 TGTGCCAGCAGCTTATTGCAGGGCCCCACTGAAGCTTTCTTT CASSLLQGPTEAFF
TRBJ2-1 - TRBD2 TRBV6-4 TGTGCCAGCAGTGAGGAGCGGGGGGGCTCCTACAATGAGCAGTTCTTC CASSEERGGSYNEQFF
TRBJ2-4 - - TRBV5-6 TGTGCCAGCAGCTTGGCAGGGGCGGGAAACATTCAGTACTTC CASSLAGAGNIQYF
TRBJ1-1 - TRBD1 TRBV6-5 TGTGCCAGCAGGCCAGGACAGGGGGCTAACACTGAAGCTTTCTTT CASRPGQGANTEAFF
TRBJ1-6 few TRBD1 TRBV7-3 TGTGCCAGCAGCACGACAGGGGGTGTTTCACCCCTCCACTTT CASSTTGGVSPLHF
TRBJ1-1 - - TRBV4-2 TGTGCCAGCAGCCAAGATCGGCTGGGTAACACTGAAGCTTTCTTT CASSQDRLGNTEAFF
TRBJ1-2 - TRBD1 TRBV6-5 TGTGCCAGCAGATCGGGGGACAGGGGGCAAGGTGGCTACACCTTC CASRSGDRGQGGYTF
TRBJ1-3 - - TRBV7-2 TGTGCCAGCAGCAACCGACGGAGCTCTGGAAACACCATATATTTT CASSNRRSSGNTIYF
TRBJ2-3 once TRBD2 TRBV9 TGTGCCAGCAGCGGGGGACTAGCGGGAGGCACAGATACGCAGTATTTT CASSGGLAGGTDTQYF
TRBJ2-5 - - TRBV7-2 TGTGCCAGCAGCTTAGGCTGGGGCCAAGAGACCCAGTACTTC CASSLGWGQETQYF
TRBJ1-5 - TRBD1 TRBV4-1 TGCGCCAGCAGCCGACAGGGTGGGAATCAGCCCCAGCATTTT CASSRQGGNQPQHF
TRBJ2-7 - - TRBV13 TGTGCCAGCAGCTTAGGGGGGAGAGCGTACGAGCAGTACTTC CASSLGGRAYEQYF
TRBJ2-6 - - TRBV27 TGTGCCAGCAGTTTATATTCCATCTCTGGGGCCAACGTCCTGACTTTC CASSLYSISGANVLTF
TRBJ1-4 once TRBD1 TRBV5-1 TGCGCCAGCAGCCACCGACAGGGTGCAACTAATGAAAAACTGTTTTTT CASSHRQGATNEKLFF
TRBJ2-3 few TRBD2 TRBV6-4 TGTGCCAGCAGTGACCTAGCGGGGGGGGCAGATACGCAGTATTTT CASSDLAGGADTQYF
TRBJ2-2 - - TRBV6-6 TGTGCCAGCAGTTACGGACTTGCCGGGGAGCTGTTTTTT CASSYGLAGELFF
TRBJ1-6 - TRBD1 TRBV11-2 TGTGCCAGCAGCTTAATACAGGGGAATTCACCCCTCCACTTT CASSLIQGNSPLHF